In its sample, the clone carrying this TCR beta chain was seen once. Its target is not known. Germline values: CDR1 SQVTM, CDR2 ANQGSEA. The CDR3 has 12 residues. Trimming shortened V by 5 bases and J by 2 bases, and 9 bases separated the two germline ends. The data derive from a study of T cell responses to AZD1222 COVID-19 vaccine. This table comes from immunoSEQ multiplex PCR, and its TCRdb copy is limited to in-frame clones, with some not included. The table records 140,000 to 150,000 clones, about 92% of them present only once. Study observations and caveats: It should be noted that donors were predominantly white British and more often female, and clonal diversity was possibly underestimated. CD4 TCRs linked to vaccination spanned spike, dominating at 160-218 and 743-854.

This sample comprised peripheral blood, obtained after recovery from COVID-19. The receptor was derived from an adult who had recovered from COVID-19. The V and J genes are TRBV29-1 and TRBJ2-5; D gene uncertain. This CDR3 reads CSVMPPQETQYF. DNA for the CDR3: TGCAGCGTTATGCCCCCGCAAGAGACCCAGTACTTC. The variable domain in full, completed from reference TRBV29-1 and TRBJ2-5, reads SAVISQKPSRDICQRGTSLTIQCQVDSQVTMMFWYRQQPGQSLTLIATANQGSEATYESGFVIDKFPISRPNLTFSTLTVSNMSPEDSSIYLCSVMPPQETQYFGPGTRLLVL.